A selection of T cell receptor beta chains follows, all from one sample in a study of CD8+CD57+ T cells in acquired aplastic anemia. TCRdb reprocessed the reads via MiXCR and lists one record per CDR3 protein. Altogether roughly 63,000 distinct CDR3 sequences are present, 45% to 55% being singletons, with the ten largest covering roughly 8%. The sample comprised sorted CD4+, CD8+, or CD8+CD57+ T cells (not recorded which) from PBMCs. Source of these receptors: a human donor in good health, serving as a control. The CDR3 runs from the conserved cysteine through the conserved F or W. D genes are given only for firm matches. Expanded clones get a size class; other rows say once, few or many, or leave the size out.

j_call,v_call,d_call,clone_size,cdr3_nt,cdr3_aa
TRBJ2-3,TRBV20-1,NA,NA,TGCAGTGCTAGGGCAGGAACTAGCACAGATACGCAGTATTTT,CSARAGTSTDTQYF
TRBJ2-7,TRBV30,TRBD1,few,TGTGCCTGGAGTTACGGGACAGTCACCTACGAGCAGTACTTC,CAWSYGTVTYEQYF
TRBJ1-2,TRBV24-1,TRBD1,few,TGTGCCACCAGTGATGGGACAGGTCGGTATGGCTACACCTTC,CATSDGTGRYGYTF
TRBJ1-2,TRBV4-2,NA,many,TGTGCCAGCAGCCAAGGTTCGGGGGAGGGGCAGACGAGGAACTATGGCTACACCTTC,CASSQGSGEGQTRNYGYTF
TRBJ2-7,TRBV12-3/TRBV12-4,TRBD2,NA,TGTGCCAGCAGTTCTACTAGCGGGGGGAAGTTCTACGAGCAGTACTTC,CASSSTSGGKFYEQYF
TRBJ2-7,TRBV19,NA,many,TGTGCCAGTAGTATAGAGGGGTCCCGACTCGGCTCCCACGAGCAGTACTTC,CASSIEGSRLGSHEQYF
TRBJ2-3,TRBV5-1,NA,NA,TGCGCCAGCAGGGAGCTTGGATCCAGCACAGATACGCAGTATTTT,CASRELGSSTDTQYF
TRBJ1-2,TRBV10-3,NA,NA,TGTGCCATCAGGTCAGGGGAAACCTATGGCTACACCTTC,CAIRSGETYGYTF
TRBJ1-6,TRBV7-3,NA,medium-sized,TGTGCCAGCAGCTTCTCGTTGAATTCACCCCTCCACTTT,CASSFSLNSPLHF
TRBJ2-1,TRBV19,NA,NA,TGTGCCAGTAGTATTGGTGCGCGGGACAACGATGAGCAGTTCTTC,CASSIGARDNDEQFF
TRBJ1-1,TRBV6-5,TRBD1,many,TGTGCCAGCAGGGGACAGGGGGCTTGGGGCACTGAAGCTTTCTTT,CASRGQGAWGTEAFF
TRBJ2-2,TRBV6-1,NA,many,TGTGCCAGCAGTGAAGTCATGGACGGCGGGGAGCTGTTTTTT,CASSEVMDGGELFF
TRBJ1-5,TRBV20-1,NA,NA,TGCAGTGCTAGAGACCAGGGAGGCGGCAATCAGCCCCAGCATTTT,CSARDQGGGNQPQHF
TRBJ2-3,TRBV13,TRBD2,NA,TGTGCCAGCAGCGGGACTAGCGTAGATACGCAGTATTTT,CASSGTSVDTQYF
TRBJ1-6,TRBV3-1,NA,NA,TGTGCCAGCAGCCAGGGTCGGAATTCACCCCTCCACTTT,CASSQGRNSPLHF
TRBJ2-5,TRBV6-4,TRBD2,NA,TGTGCCAGCAGTGACGGACTAGCGGGGCAAGAGACCCAGTACTTC,CASSDGLAGQETQYF
TRBJ1-1,TRBV15,NA,NA,TGTGCCACCAGCAGAGTAGAGGCTGAAGCTTTCTTT,CATSRVEAEAFF
TRBJ2-7,TRBV25-1,NA,NA,TGTGCCAGCAGTCCCAGGGGTAGCTTCTACGAGCAGTACTTC,CASSPRGSFYEQYF
TRBJ2-3,TRBV15,NA,NA,TGTGCCACCAGCAGAGATGATACGCAGTATTTT,CATSRDDTQYF
TRBJ2-7,TRBV7-2,NA,many,TGTGCCAGCAGCTTAGCCCCCGGGGTCCGAGCCGAGCAGTACTTC,CASSLAPGVRAEQYF
TRBJ2-1,TRBV7-8,TRBD1,few,TGTGCCAGCAGCTCGCCGGGACAGCTGGATGAGCAGTTCTTC,CASSSPGQLDEQFF
TRBJ1-5,TRBV27,NA,many,TGTGCCAGCAGGGGGGGCTGGTTTCAGCCCCAGCATTTT,CASRGGWFQPQHF
TRBJ2-1,TRBV7-6,TRBD2,NA,TGTGCCAGCAGCCCCCCGGGACTAGCGGGCAATGAGCAGTTCTTC,CASSPPGLAGNEQFF
TRBJ2-7,TRBV5-1,NA,NA,TGCGCCAGCAGCTTGTCCACGGCGAACTACGAGCAGTACTTC,CASSLSTANYEQYF
TRBJ1-6,TRBV19,NA,NA,TGTGCCAGTAGTATAGATCTTTCCTCCTATAATTCACCCCTCCACTTT,CASSIDLSSYNSPLHF
TRBJ2-7,TRBV15,NA,NA,TGTGCCACCAGCAGAGATCCGGGCTACGAGCAGTACTTC,CATSRDPGYEQYF
TRBJ1-4,TRBV15,NA,NA,TGTGCCACCAGCAGAGATGGGACGGGCCATGAAAAACTGTTTTTT,CATSRDGTGHEKLFF
TRBJ2-3,TRBV9,TRBD2,many,TGTGCCAGCAGCGCAACTAGCGGGAGCGTCGATACGCAGTATTTT,CASSATSGSVDTQYF
TRBJ1-1,TRBV7-9,TRBD1,NA,TGTGCCAGCAGCTTAGCGACAGGGCCGGCGGGAGCTTTCTTT,CASSLATGPAGAFF
TRBJ2-7,TRBV5-1,TRBD1,many,TGCGCCAGCAGCTTGGTGGGGTGGGGGACAGGGGTGTTCGAGCAGTACTTC,CASSLVGWGTGVFEQYF
TRBJ2-7,TRBV11-3,NA,NA,TGTGCCAGCAGATTTAGCTGCTACGAAACCTACGAGCAGTACTTC,CASRFSCYETYEQYF
TRBJ1-3,TRBV29-1,NA,NA,TGCAGCGTTAGAGAACAGGGTTCGCCTGGAAACACCATATATTTT,CSVREQGSPGNTIYF
TRBJ1-6,TRBV7-3,TRBD1,NA,TGTGCCAGCAGCTTAGGACAGGCGAGGAGAAATTCACCCCTCCACTTT,CASSLGQARRNSPLHF
TRBJ2-2,TRBV6-1,NA,many,TGTGCCAGCAGTGAAGGTGGGGGTACCGGGGAGCTGTTTTTT,CASSEGGGTGELFF
TRBJ1-4,TRBV15,NA,NA,TGTGCCACCAGCAGAGCTTCCAGAGACAATGAAAAACTGTTTTTT,CATSRASRDNEKLFF
TRBJ2-3,TRBV10-3,TRBD2,NA,TGTGCCATCAGTGAGTCGGCGCGGTCCGGGGGGGGCACAGATACGCAGTATTTT,CAISESARSGGGTDTQYF
TRBJ2-1,TRBV10-3,NA,NA,TGTGCCATCAGCCCCTCGGGCGGGCCTTACAATGAGCAGTTCTTC,CAISPSGGPYNEQFF
TRBJ2-7,TRBV10-3,NA,NA,TGTGCCACCCCGTCCGGGGCAGGGGTGTGGGAGCAGTACTTC,CATPSGAGVWEQYF
TRBJ2-3,TRBV11-2,TRBD2,many,TGTGCCAGCAGCTTAGAGCGGGAGGGGACCTACCCAGATACGCAGTATTTT,CASSLEREGTYPDTQYF